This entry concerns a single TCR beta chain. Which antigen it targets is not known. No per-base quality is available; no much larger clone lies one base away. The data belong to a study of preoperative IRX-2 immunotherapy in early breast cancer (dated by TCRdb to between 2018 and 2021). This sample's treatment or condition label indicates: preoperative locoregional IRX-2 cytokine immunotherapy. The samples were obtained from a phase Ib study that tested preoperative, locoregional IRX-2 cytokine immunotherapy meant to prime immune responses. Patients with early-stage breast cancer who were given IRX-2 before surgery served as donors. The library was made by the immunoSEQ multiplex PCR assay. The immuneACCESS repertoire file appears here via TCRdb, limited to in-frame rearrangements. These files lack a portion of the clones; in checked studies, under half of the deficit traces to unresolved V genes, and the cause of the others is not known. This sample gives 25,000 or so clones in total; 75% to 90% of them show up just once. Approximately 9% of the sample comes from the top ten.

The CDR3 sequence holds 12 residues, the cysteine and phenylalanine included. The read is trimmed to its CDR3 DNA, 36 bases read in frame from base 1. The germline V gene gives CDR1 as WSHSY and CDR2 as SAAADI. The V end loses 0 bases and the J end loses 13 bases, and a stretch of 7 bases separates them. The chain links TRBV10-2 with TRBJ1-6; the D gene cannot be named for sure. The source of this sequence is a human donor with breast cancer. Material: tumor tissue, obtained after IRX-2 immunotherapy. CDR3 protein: CASSESGRPLHF. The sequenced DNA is TGCGCCAGCAGTGAGTCGGGCAGGCCCCTCCACTTT.